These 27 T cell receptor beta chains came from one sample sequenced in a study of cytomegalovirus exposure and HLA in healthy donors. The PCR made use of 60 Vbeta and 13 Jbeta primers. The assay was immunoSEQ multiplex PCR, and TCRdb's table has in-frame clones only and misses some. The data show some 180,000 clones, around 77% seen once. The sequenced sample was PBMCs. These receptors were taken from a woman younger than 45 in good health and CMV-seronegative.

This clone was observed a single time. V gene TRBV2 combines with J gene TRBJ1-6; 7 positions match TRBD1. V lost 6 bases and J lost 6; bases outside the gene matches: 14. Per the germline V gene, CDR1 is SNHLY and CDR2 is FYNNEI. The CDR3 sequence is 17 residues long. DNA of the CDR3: TGTGCCAGCAGGGGGATTGACAGGGAATGGGGTAATTCACCCCTCCACTTT. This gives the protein CASRGIDREWGNSPLHF.

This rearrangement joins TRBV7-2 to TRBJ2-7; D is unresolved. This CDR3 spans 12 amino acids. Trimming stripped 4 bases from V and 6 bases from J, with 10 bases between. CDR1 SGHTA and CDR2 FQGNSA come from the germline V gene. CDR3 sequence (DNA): TGTGCCAGCAGCTCCTCTCGTCCCGAGCAGTACTTC. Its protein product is CASSSSRPEQYF.

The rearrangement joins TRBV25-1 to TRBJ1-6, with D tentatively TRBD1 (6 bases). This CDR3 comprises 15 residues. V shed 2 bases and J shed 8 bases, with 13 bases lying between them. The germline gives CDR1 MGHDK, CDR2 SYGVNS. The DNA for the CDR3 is TGTGCCAGCAGTGAAACGATCAGGGGTTATTCACCCCTCCACTTT. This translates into CASSETIRGYSPLHF.

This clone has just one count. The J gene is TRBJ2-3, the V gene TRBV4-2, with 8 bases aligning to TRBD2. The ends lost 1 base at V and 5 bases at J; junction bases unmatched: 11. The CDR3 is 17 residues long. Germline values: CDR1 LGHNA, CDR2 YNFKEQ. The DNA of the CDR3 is TGTGCCAGCAGCCAAGCAGGACTAGCTATTTCGGTAGATACGCAGTATTTT. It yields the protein CASSQAGLAISVDTQYF.

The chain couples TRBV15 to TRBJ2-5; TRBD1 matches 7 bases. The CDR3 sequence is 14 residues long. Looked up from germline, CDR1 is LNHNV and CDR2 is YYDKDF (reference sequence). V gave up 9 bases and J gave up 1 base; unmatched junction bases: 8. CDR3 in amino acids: CATLEGAGQETQYF. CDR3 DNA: TGTGCCACTCTTGAGGGGGCGGGCCAAGAGACCCAGTACTTC.

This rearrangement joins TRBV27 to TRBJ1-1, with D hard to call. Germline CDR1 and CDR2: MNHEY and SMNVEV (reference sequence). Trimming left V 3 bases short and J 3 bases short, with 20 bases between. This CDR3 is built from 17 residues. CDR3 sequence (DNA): TGTGCCAGCAGTTTGGGAGGATCCGCATTGATCGACACTGAAGCTTTCTTT. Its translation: CASSLGGSALIDTEAFF.

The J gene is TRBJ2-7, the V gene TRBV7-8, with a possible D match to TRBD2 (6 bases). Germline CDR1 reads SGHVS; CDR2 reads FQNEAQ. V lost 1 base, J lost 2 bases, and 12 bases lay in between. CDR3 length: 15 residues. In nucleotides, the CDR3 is TGTGCCAGCAGCTTAGGGGGGGACTGGACCTACGAGCAGTACTTC. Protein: CASSLGGDWTYEQYF.

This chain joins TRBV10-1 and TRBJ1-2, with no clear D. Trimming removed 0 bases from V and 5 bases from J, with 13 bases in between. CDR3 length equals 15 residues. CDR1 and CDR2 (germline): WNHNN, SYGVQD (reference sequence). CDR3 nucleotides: TGCGCCAGCAGTGAGTCGTGGGAGAGAGCTTATGGCTACACCTTC. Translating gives CASSESWERAYGYTF.

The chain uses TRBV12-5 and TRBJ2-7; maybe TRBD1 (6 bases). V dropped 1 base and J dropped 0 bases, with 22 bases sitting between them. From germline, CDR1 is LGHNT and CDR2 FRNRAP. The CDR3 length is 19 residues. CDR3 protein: CASGLASGTRTYRSYEQYF. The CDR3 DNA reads TGTGCTAGTGGTTTGGCCTCCGGGACAAGAACTTATCGCTCCTACGAGCAGTACTTC. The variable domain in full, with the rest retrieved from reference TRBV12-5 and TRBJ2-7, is DARVTQTPRHKVTEMGQEVTMRCQPILGHNTVFWYRQTMMQGLELLAYFRNRAPLDDSGMPKDRFSAEMPDATLATLKIQPSEPRDSAVYFCASGLASGTRTYRSYEQYFGPGTRLTVT.

CDR3 region: CASNDGGFSTDTQYF. In nucleotides, the CDR3 is TGTGCCAGCAACGACGGGGGATTCTCCACAGATACGCAGTATTTT. This chain links TRBV6-1 with TRBJ2-3; possibly TRBD2 for D (6 bases). Germline V gives CDR1 MNHNS, CDR2 SASEGT. The CDR3 runs to 15 residues. V was shortened by 7 bases and J by 2 bases, with 16 bases between the two germline ends.

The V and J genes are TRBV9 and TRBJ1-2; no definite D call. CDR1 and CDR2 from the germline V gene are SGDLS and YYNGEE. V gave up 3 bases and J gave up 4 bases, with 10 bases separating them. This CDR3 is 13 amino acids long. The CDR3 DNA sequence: TGTGCCAGCAGCGGGTATGAGGGCTATGGCTACACCTTC. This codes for CASSGYEGYGYTF.

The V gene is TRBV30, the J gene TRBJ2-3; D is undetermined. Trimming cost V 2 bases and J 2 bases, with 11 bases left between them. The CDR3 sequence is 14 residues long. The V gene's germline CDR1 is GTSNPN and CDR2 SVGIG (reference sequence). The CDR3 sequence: CAWSKEQTTDTQYF. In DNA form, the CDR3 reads TGTGCCTGGAGTAAAGAGCAAACCACAGATACGCAGTATTTT.

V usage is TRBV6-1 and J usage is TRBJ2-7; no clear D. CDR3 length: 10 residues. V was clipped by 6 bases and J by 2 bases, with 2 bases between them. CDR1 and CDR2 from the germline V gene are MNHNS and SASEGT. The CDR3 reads CASSTYEQYF. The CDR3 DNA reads TGTGCCAGCAGCACCTACGAGCAGTACTTC.

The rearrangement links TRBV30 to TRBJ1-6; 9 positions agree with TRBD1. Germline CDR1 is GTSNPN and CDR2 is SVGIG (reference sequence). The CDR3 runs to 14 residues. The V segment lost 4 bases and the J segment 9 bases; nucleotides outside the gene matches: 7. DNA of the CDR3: TGTGCCTGGAACCGGGACAGGGTCTCTTCACCCCTCCACTTT. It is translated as CAWNRDRVSSPLHF.

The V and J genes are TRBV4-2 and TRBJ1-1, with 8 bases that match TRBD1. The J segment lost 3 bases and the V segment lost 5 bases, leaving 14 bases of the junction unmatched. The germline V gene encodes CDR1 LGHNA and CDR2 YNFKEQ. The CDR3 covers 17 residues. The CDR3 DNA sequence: TGTGCCAGCAGCGCCGCCACCTCACAGGGGGAGTACACTGAAGCTTTCTTT. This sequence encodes CASSAATSQGEYTEAFF.

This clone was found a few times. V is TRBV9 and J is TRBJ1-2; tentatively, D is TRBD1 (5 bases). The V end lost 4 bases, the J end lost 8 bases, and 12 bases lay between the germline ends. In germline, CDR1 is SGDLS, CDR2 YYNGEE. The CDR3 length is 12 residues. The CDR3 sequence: CASSTDISGYTF. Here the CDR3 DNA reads TGTGCCAGCAGCACGGACATATCCGGCTACACCTTC.

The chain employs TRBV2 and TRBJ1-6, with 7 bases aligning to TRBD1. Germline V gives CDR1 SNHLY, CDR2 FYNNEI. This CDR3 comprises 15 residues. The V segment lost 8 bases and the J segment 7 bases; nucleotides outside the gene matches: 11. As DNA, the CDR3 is TGTGCCAGCCAAGGCCCGGACAGGTGGAATTCACCCCTCCACTTT. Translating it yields CASQGPDRWNSPLHF.

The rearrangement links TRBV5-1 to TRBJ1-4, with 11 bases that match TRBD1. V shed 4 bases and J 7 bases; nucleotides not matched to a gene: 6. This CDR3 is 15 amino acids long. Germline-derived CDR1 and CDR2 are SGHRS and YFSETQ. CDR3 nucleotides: TGCGCCAGCAGCCTTGGACAGGGGGCTATTGAAAAACTGTTTTTT. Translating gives CASSLGQGAIEKLFF.

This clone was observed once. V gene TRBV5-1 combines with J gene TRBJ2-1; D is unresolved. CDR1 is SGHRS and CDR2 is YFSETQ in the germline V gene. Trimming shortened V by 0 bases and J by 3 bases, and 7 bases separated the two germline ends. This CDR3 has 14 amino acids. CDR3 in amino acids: CASSLAVDYNEQFF. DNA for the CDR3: TGCGCCAGCAGCTTGGCCGTAGACTACAATGAGCAGTTCTTC. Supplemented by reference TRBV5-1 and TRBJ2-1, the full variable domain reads KAGVTQTPRYLIKTRGQQVTLSCSPISGHRSVSWYQQTPGQGLQFLFEYFSETQRNKGNFPGRFSGRQFSNSRSEMNVSTLELGDSALYLCASSLAVDYNEQFFGPGTRLTVL.

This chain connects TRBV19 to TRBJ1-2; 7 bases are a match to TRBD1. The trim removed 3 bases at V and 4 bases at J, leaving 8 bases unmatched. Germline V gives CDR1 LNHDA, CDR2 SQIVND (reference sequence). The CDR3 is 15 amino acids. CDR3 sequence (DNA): TGTGCCAGTAGTATCTTTCGGGACAGCTCCTATGGCTACACCTTC. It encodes CASSIFRDSSYGYTF.

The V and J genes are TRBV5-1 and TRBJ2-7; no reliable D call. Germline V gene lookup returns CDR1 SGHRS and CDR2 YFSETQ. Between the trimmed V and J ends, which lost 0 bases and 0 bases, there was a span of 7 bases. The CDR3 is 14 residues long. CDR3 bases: TGCGCCAGCAGCTTGGTCGTCCCCTCCTACGAGCAGTACTTC. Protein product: CASSLVVPSYEQYF.

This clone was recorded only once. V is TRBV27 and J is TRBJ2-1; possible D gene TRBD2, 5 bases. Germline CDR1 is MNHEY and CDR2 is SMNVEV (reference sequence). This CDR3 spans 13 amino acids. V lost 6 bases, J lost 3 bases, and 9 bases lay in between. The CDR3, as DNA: TGTGCCAGCAGCCCCGGACTCTACAATGAGCAGTTCTTC. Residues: CASSPGLYNEQFF.

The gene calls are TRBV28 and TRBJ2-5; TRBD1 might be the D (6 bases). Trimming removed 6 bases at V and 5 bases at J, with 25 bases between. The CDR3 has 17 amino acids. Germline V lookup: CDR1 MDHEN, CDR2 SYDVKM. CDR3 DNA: TGTGCCAGCAGCTCGGCCGTCACCTGGACAGAACGGGAGACCCAGTACTTC. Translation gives CASSSAVTWTERETQYF.

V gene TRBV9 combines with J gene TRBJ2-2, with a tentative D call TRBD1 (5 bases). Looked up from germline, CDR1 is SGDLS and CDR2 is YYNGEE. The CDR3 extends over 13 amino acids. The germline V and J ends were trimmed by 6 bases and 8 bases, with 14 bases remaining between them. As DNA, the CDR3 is TGTGCCAGCATGCCAGGGTCGTTAGGGGAGCTGTTTTTT. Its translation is CASMPGSLGELFF. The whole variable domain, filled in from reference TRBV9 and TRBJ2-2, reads DSGVTQTPKHLITATGQRVTLRCSPRSGDLSVYWYQQSLDQGLQFLIQYYNGEERAKGNILERFSAQQFPDLHSELNLSSLELGDSALYFCASMPGSLGELFFGEGSRLTVL.

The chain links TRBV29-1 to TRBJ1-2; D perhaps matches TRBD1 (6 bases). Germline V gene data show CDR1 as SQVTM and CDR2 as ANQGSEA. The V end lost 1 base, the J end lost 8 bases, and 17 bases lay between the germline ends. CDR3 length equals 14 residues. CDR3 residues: CSVEVQGGGRGYTF. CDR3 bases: TGCAGCGTTGAAGTACAGGGTGGAGGAAGGGGCTACACCTTC.

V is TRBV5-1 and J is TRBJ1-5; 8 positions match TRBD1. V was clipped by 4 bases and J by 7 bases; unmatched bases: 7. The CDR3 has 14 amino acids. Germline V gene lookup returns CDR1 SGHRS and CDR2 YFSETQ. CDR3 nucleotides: TGCGCCAGCAGCCCTCAGGGGGCTGGACAGCCCCAGCATTTT. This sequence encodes CASSPQGAGQPQHF.

Here the CDR3 reads CAWSGGGGGAGSEQFF. For the CDR3, the DNA is TGTGCCTGGAGTGGGGGTGGCGGGGGGGCCGGCAGTGAGCAGTTCTTC. The V and J genes are TRBV30 and TRBJ2-1; 9 nucleotides match TRBD2. There are 16 residues in the CDR3. The ends lost 1 base at V and 9 bases at J; junction bases unmatched: 13. The germline CDR1 and CDR2 sequences are GTSNPN and SVGIG (reference sequence).